The entry below describes one T cell receptor beta chain. These data are taken from a study of technical replicates of blood from several donors. V lost 1 base to trimming and J lost 0 bases; unmatched junction nucleotides: 6. The V gene's germline CDR1 is KGHSH and CDR2 LQKENI. The CDR3 extends over 18 amino acids. Sequencing was performed with immunoSEQ multiplex PCR; in TCRdb, only in-frame clones are kept and a portion is missing. The sample records approximately 64,000 clones, approximately 83% being singletons. The sample comprised PBMCs. The chain couples TRBV18 to TRBJ2-2; 9 bases agree with TRBD2. The TCR originated in a human donor in good health. Some clones in this sample may be carry-over from other donors' samples. The CDR3 DNA sequence: TGTGCCAGCTCACCACAAGCGGGGGGCCTAGCGAACACCGGGGAGCTGTTTTTT. It is translated as CASSPQAGGLANTGELFF.